Listed below are T cell receptor beta chains from one sample, sequenced in a study of T cells in Graves' hyperthyroidism and ophthalmopathy. TCRdb re-derived calls from the multiplex PCR reads in MiXCR, one entry per CDR3 protein. This sample has hundreds of thousands of distinct CDR3 sequences, with over 12% found just once. The specimen was blood. Every receptor here comes from a woman aged 40-49 years with Graves' ophthalmopathy. Each CDR3 is given with its conserved first and last residue. Each record gives: J gene, V gene, D gene, clone size, CDR3 DNA, CDR3 protein. A D gene is named only where the DNA matches it firmly. Size is stated for part of the rows, as once, few or many counts, or as a class when the clone is expanded.

TRBJ2-1 | TRBV20-1 | . | few | TGCAGTGCTAGAGACCGGAGTCACTACAATGAGCAGTTCTTC | CSARDRSHYNEQFF
TRBJ2-4 | TRBV7-3 | . | many | TGTGCCAGCAGCTTAACAGGGGGGGCCATTCAGTACTTC | CASSLTGGAIQYF
TRBJ2-7 | TRBV20-1 | TRBD1 | many | TGCAGTGCTAGAGATCGCAGGGGGTCCTCCTACGAGCAGTACTTC | CSARDRRGSSYEQYF
TRBJ1-1 | TRBV25-1 | TRBD1 | many | TGTGCCAGCAGTGACCTGACGGGACAGGGGGGAGCTTTCTTT | CASSDLTGQGGAFF
TRBJ2-5 | TRBV13 | TRBD1 | . | TGTGCCAGCAGCTTATCGACAGGGGCGCTACAAGAGACCCAGTACTTC | CASSLSTGALQETQYF
TRBJ2-7 | TRBV20-1 | . | many | TGCAGTGCTAGAGGGGGGGTGAGCTCCTACGAGCAGTACTTC | CSARGGVSSYEQYF
TRBJ1-6 | TRBV30 | . | . | TGTGCCTGGAGCGGCCTGTGGAATTCACCCCTCCACTTT | CAWSGLWNSPLHF
TRBJ2-7 | TRBV30 | . | many | TGTGCCTGGAGCCAACTACTCGGGGGCGAGCAGTACTTC | CAWSQLLGGEQYF
TRBJ1-2 | TRBV27 | TRBD1 | few | TGTGCCAGCAGCTTCCAGGGGGGCTATGGCTACACCTTC | CASSFQGGYGYTF
TRBJ1-1 | TRBV6-1 | . | . | TGTGCCAACAGTGAAGAATCGGGACTTAAGAACACTGAAGCTTTCTTT | CANSEESGLKNTEAFF
TRBJ2-7 | TRBV7-9 | TRBD2 | . | TGTGCCAGCAGCTCTGGACTAGCGGGAAACGAGCAGTACTTC | CASSSGLAGNEQYF
TRBJ2-5 | TRBV20-1 | TRBD2 | many | TGCAGTGCTAGCGGGGAGGGGCCTATAGAAGAGACCCAGTACTTC | CSASGEGPIEETQYF
TRBJ1-5 | TRBV20-1 | TRBD1 | many | TGCAGTGCTAGCAGGGGACAGGGTCTGCAGCCCCAGCATTTT | CSASRGQGLQPQHF
TRBJ1-5 | TRBV2 | . | many | TGTGCCAGCAGTGCGGGGGAACATCAGCCCCAGCATTTT | CASSAGEHQPQHF
TRBJ2-7 | TRBV29-1 | . | many | TGCAGCCGAAACCTCAGGGTGGGGTACTTC | CSRNLRVGYF
TRBJ2-7 | TRBV24-1 | . | many | TGTGCCACCAGTGACCCTTTGACCTACGAGCAGTACTTC | CATSDPLTYEQYF
TRBJ1-2 | TRBV2 | . | many | TGTGCCAGCAGTGACGGGGGGGCAGGAGGCTACACCTTC | CASSDGGAGGYTF
TRBJ2-7 | TRBV29-1 | . | many | TGCAGCGTAGGGGCCAGAGAGCAGTACTTC | CSVGAREQYF
TRBJ1-1 | TRBV19 | . | many | TGTGCCAGTAGTATAAAGAACCCCGCCAGGGTGAACACTGAAGCTTTCTTT | CASSIKNPARVNTEAFF
TRBJ2-5 | TRBV27 | TRBD1 | many | TGTGCCAGCAGTTTAAGAAGGGACAGACGGCAAGAGACCCAGTACTTC | CASSLRRDRRQETQYF
TRBJ2-7 | TRBV6-2/TRBV6-3 | . | many | TGTGCCAGCAGCTTTGACAGGTCCCCCGGTCTCTACGAGCAGTACTTC | CASSFDRSPGLYEQYF
TRBJ2-6 | TRBV27 | TRBD2 | many | TGTGCCAGCAGTTTAACAGCGGGAGGGGTTCCCTCTGGGGCCAACGTCCTGACTTTC | CASSLTAGGVPSGANVLTF
TRBJ2-5 | TRBV19 | . | many | TGTGCCAGCGACAGCGGCTCGTACCAAGAGACCCAGTACTTC | CASDSGSYQETQYF
TRBJ2-6 | TRBV6-2/TRBV6-3 | TRBD1 | . | TGTGCCAGCAGTTACCACGGACAGGGCGTCTCTGGGGCCAACGTCCTGACTTTC | CASSYHGQGVSGANVLTF
TRBJ2-5 | TRBV5-4 | . | few | TGTGCCAGCAGCTCGGAGAAAGAGACCCAGTACTTC | CASSSEKETQYF
TRBJ1-2 | TRBV3-1 | TRBD1 | . | TGTGCCAGCAGCCAGGCGGGACAGGGGGGAAACTATGGCTACACCTTC | CASSQAGQGGNYGYTF
TRBJ1-5 | TRBV20-1 | . | . | TGCAGTGCTTCGGGTTTTAATCAGCCCCAGCATTTT | CSASGFNQPQHF
TRBJ2-5 | TRBV7-3 | . | many | TGTGCCAGCAGCCACTTAGGGGGAACTCAAGAGACCCAGTACTTC | CASSHLGGTQETQYF
TRBJ2-2 | TRBV5-1 | TRBD2 | . | TGCGCCAGCAGCTTGGGGGCGACTAGCGATATCGGGGAGCTGTTTTTT | CASSLGATSDIGELFF
TRBJ1-3 | TRBV10-3 | . | few | TGTGCCATCAGACCCAGGTCTGGGACCTCTGGAAACACCATATATTTT | CAIRPRSGTSGNTIYF
TRBJ2-7 | TRBV6-2/TRBV6-3 | TRBD2 | many | TGTGCCAGCAGTTACTCGAAGCATAGCGGGGTATTCTACGAGCAGTACTTC | CASSYSKHSGVFYEQYF
TRBJ1-2 | TRBV30 | . | many | TGTGCCTGGACGACCAATCCCGTTAACTATGGCTACACCTTC | CAWTTNPVNYGYTF
TRBJ2-7 | TRBV6-1 | . | many | TGTGCCAGCAGTGTGACGGGAGCCGAGCAGTACTTC | CASSVTGAEQYF
TRBJ1-3 | TRBV7-9 | TRBD1 | . | TGTGCCAGCAGTCCCGGGACAGGGACAAACACCATATATTTT | CASSPGTGTNTIYF
TRBJ2-2 | TRBV5-1 | TRBD1 | once | TGCGCCAGCACCGGGACAGGTCGCTCCACCGGGGAGCTGTTTTTT | CASTGTGRSTGELFF
TRBJ2-2 | TRBV6-1 | . | few | TGTGCCAGCAGTACGGAGAGGGGCGATGACACCGGGGAGCTGTTTTTT | CASSTERGDDTGELFF
TRBJ1-1 | TRBV28 | . | . | TGTGCCAGCAGTTCGAACCGGCAAGCTTTCTTT | CASSSNRQAFF
TRBJ1-1 | TRBV11-2 | . | many | TGTGCCAGCAGCTTAATGGGGGTCGCGGGCACTGAAGCTTTCTTT | CASSLMGVAGTEAFF
TRBJ2-5 | TRBV7-2 | . | many | TGTGCCAGCAGCATGGGAGTTTCCTCGGGAGAGACCCAGTACTTC | CASSMGVSSGETQYF
TRBJ1-2 | TRBV6-5 | TRBD1 | . | TGTGCCAGCAGTTTGGACAGGGTCCACTATGGCTACACCTTC | CASSLDRVHYGYTF
TRBJ2-7 | TRBV20-1 | . | many | TGCAGTGCTAGAGGGGTGGAATCCTACGAGCAGTACTTC | CSARGVESYEQYF